This T cell receptor beta chain was sequenced for a study of human thymus T cells. Whole-study results and caveats: Seemingly biased V and J gene usage marked thymic and blood repertoires.

CDR3 length equals 15 residues. V lost 2 bases, J lost 1 base, and 10 bases lay in between. Germline V gives CDR1 MNHEY, CDR2 SVGAGI. Of note for this clone: Antigen specificity is unknown.

Assay used: immunoSEQ multiplex PCR; TCRdb lists only in-frame clones, some missing. The sample lists more than 50,000 clones; approximately 95% were seen once. The sample taken for sequencing was blood. The V call is TRBV6-5, the J call TRBJ2-3, with D possibly matching TRBD2 (6 bases). This TCR derives from a boy under two years old with a congenital heart defect but otherwise immunologically healthy. The CDR3 spells CASSYRGIGTDTQYF. In nucleotides, the CDR3 is TGTGCCAGCAGTTACCGGGGGATAGGCACAGATACGCAGTATTTT.